This entry describes one TCR beta chain. No antigen is known for it. This specimen comes from a study of T cell responses to AZD1222 COVID-19 vaccine. Data came from immunoSEQ multiplex PCR; TCRdb stores just in-frame clones and leaves some out. The table lists about 150,000 clones, about 94% of them singletons, with more than 3% in the top ten. Overall study findings and caveats: Across the whole spike, CD4 TCRs peaked at regions 160-218 and 743-854. Possibly, clonal diversity was underestimated; donors were largely white British and included more females. Recipients of two AZD1222 doses showed rising Spike-specific TCR breadth and depth.

The germline gives CDR1 GTSNPN, CDR2 SVGIG (reference sequence). Trimming at V came to 3 bases and at J to 8 bases, leaving 12 bases not matched to a gene. This CDR3 comprises 14 residues. The sequencing used peripheral blood, collected on day 0 of AZD1222 vaccination. This TCR was sampled from an adult in good health. The chain couples TRBV30 to TRBJ1-2; 7 nucleotides agree with TRBD1. The CDR3 is CAWRRGRENEGYTF. The CDR3 region has the DNA TGTGCCTGGAGGAGGGGGCGCGAGAATGAAGGCTACACCTTC.